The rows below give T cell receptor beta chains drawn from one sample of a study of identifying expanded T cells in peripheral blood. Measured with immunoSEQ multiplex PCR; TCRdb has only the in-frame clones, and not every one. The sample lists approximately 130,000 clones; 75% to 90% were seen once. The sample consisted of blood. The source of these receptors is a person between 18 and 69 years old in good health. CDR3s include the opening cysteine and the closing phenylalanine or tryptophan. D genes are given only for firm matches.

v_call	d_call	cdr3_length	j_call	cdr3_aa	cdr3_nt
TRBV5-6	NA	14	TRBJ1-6	CASSFYRQGSPLHF	TGTGCCAGCAGCTTCTATAGGCAAGGCTCACCCCTCCACTTT
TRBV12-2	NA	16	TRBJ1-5	CASRLRQTLSNQPQHF	TGTGCAAGTCGCTTACGACAGACACTTAGCAATCAGCCCCAGCATTTT
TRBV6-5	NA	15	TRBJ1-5	CASSYSRGVGQPQHF	TGTGCCAGCAGTTACTCCCGAGGGGTGGGTCAGCCCCAGCATTTT
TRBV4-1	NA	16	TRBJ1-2	CASSQDTYRNNYGYTF	TGCGCCAGCAGCCAAGACACTTACAGAAACAACTATGGCTACACCTTC
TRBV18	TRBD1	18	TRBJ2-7	CASSASGTGYSASGEQYF	TGTGCCAGCTCAGCCTCCGGGACAGGGTATTCGGCTAGTGGCGAGCAGTACTTC
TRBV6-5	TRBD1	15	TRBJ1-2	CASSLQGASTVGYTF	TGTGCCAGCAGTTTACAGGGGGCTAGTACGGTTGGCTACACCTTC
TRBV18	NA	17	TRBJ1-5	CASSPEFRGVGNQPQHF	TGTGCCAGCTCACCTGAGTTTCGGGGTGTTGGCAATCAGCCCCAGCATTTT
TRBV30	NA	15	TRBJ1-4	CAWSVFLGGTEKLFF	TGTGCCTGGAGTGTATTTCTCGGGGGAACTGAAAAACTGTTTTTT
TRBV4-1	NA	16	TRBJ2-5	CASSPFPRGYEETQYF	TGCGCCAGCAGCCCCTTTCCCAGGGGTTACGAAGAGACCCAGTACTTC
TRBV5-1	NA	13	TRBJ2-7	CASSLGGGGEQYF	TGCGCCAGCAGCTTGGGAGGGGGTGGCGAGCAGTACTTC
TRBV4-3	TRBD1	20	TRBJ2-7	CASSYSATMLEGQGEYEQYF	TGCGCCAGCAGCTACTCCGCCACAATGTTAGAGGGACAGGGCGAATACGAGCAGTACTTC
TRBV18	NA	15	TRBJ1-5	CASSPTGQTNQPQHF	TGTGCCAGCTCACCGACGGGCCAGACTAATCAGCCCCAGCATTTT
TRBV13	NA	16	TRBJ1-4	CASSLRYRVPFEKLFF	TGTGCCAGCAGCTTAAGATACAGGGTCCCCTTTGAAAAACTGTTTTTT
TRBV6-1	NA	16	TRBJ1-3	CASSEYFRAAGHTIYF	TGTGCCAGCAGTGAGTACTTCCGGGCCGCAGGGCACACCATATATTTT
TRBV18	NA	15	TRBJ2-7	CASSSKTGSTYEQYF	TGTGCCAGCTCATCGAAGACCGGGTCGACCTACGAGCAGTACTTC